This record covers a single TCR beta chain. This clone came up once. Its antigen remains unidentified. No much larger clone exists at a distance of one base, and base qualities are not known. Donors were healthy HIV-negative adults with no recently reported acute infections or vaccinations. All donors were Caucasian adults living in Nashville, Tennessee, USA. Magnetic negative selection was used to enrich CD4+ T cells, after which naive cells were positively selected on CD45RA and the negative fraction became the memory subset. Blood was collected by leukapheresis, and PBMCs were isolated by Ficoll-Histopaque density gradient centrifugation and then cryopreserved in liquid nitrogen vapor phase. Analytical flow cytometry was used to check the purity and quantity of every magnetically sorted T cell population. Genomic DNA was isolated from every sorted fraction and measured by UV absorbance on a Nanodrop 2000c.

V is pared back by 3 bases and J by 3 bases, with 9 bases lying between the germline termini. The CDR3 measures 14 amino acids from cysteine to phenylalanine. Solely the CDR3 DNA is kept, with 42 bases framed from the first base. CDR1 and CDR2, looked up from the germline V gene (reference sequence), are MNHEY and SMNVEV. This sample stems from a study of shared clonotypes between healthy human individuals (dated by TCRdb to about 2020). Describing the broader study: The cohort included three men and a couple of women between 18 and 49 years of age. For each donor, CD4 naive and CD4 memory were each run on three plates, CD8 naive on two plates, and CD8 memory on one plate. To estimate repertoire size and how much clonotypes are shared between individuals, the study performed deep sequencing of blood TCR repertoires from five healthy adults. To increase sequencing depth and limit assay-specific biases, different laboratories used diverse techniques to prepare libraries and sequence TCR repertoires. Between about 0.94 and 10 billion PBMCs per donor were obtained by leukapheresis. Study-level results and caveats: Based on pairwise subsampling, the degree of clonotype sharing among donors was expected to be affected by sequencing depth. Rarefaction of sorted-subset datasets indicated incomplete sequencing despite the large sequencing depth. Sampling was restricted to blood, and TCR repertoires in tissues likely differ from the TCR repertoires found in blood. Larger estimated clonotype richness was generally found for naive subsets than for memory subsets. Sharing across a few donors was observed for around 5% of naive CD4, over 3% of naive CD8, 2.3% of memory CD4, and roughly 0.4% of memory CD8 clonotypes. Because the study included a small number of donors, the genetic and exposure-history diversity represented was limited. Compared with non-shared clonotypes, the clonotypes found in all four sorted-subset donors had higher generation probabilities.

Using the deep immunoSEQ assay, TCR CDR3 regions were amplified from genomic DNA by multiplex PCR. Extracted genomic DNA from each cell subset was distributed evenly across all wells of several immunoSEQ 96-well plates, and each plate was treated as a replicate. Each replicate PCR for sorted subsets received about 210 ng genomic DNA, equal to about 30,000 T cell genomes. Purified libraries were quantified with a Qubit 3.0 fluorometer, sized on a Bioanalyzer 2100, and re-quantified with the KAPA Library Quantification kit. A separate single-read 150-cycle Illumina NextSeq 550 flow cell was used to sequence each immunoSEQ 96-well plate. As for the original processing: Because the immunoSEQ output held only junctional sequences and lacked quality scores, the filtering could not match the filtering applied to full-length reads. To assign V/J genes and CDR3, sequences were annotated using PyIR, a Python wrapper for IgBLAST v1.9, with IMGT germline references. Reads with weak V/J assignments (E-value above 1e-6), missing CDR3, stop codons, out-of-frame junctions, or ambiguous translated residues were removed. A V3J clonotype was defined by an identical inferred V gene, J gene, and CDR3 amino acid sequence. Percentage overlap between repertoires was computed as shared unique clonotypes divided by the size of the smaller repertoire. Three approaches were used to assess repertoire richness: RTK rarefaction, the Chao1 estimator, and Recon v2.1 estimates of unobserved clonotypes. Generation probabilities were computed with OLGA for all TCRbeta clonotypes obtained by the gDNA method from a few donors. TCRdb limited this immuneACCESS table to in-frame rearrangements with V and J called. A share of clones is missing; checked studies link under half to unresolved V genes, and the rest is unexplained. V, J and clone size are those of that table, while D and trimming were read from the DNA. The sample table shows 2 million to 3 million clones, and 90% to 95% are seen once. More than 0.35% of the sample belongs to the ten largest clones.

The sample comprised naive CD4+ T cells from PBMCs. In the paper's terms, the cell subset or site label means: CD45RA+ positively selected. This clonotype was sampled from a man aged 18 to 35 in good health. Some clones in this sample may be carry-over from other donors' samples. The rearranged segments are TRBV27 and TRBJ2-1, with an unclear D gene assignment. CDR3 loop: CASSFRPNYNEQFF. The nucleotides read TGTGCCAGCAGTTTTCGTCCCAACTACAATGAGCAGTTCTTC.